These 3 T cell receptor beta chains share one sample of origin, sequenced in a study of T cells after yellow fever vaccination. Each CDR3 protein gets one entry after TCRdb re-called the 5' RACE reads with MiXCR. This sample has about 170,000 distinct CDR3 sequences; 11% occur once, and the top ten carry 36%. Sequencing used CD8+ T cells sorted from PBMCs, obtained 15 days after the yellow fever booster vaccination. These receptors came from a man aged 18 to 30 who received the YFV17D yellow fever vaccine.

The gene calls are TRBV5-4 and TRBJ2-5, with 7 bases fitting TRBD1. CDR1 is SGHNT and CDR2 is YYREEE in the germline V gene (reference sequence). The V and J ends lost 2 bases and 4 bases, in that order; junction bases with no gene match: 5. CDR3 length: 14 amino acids. CDR3: CASSFGDRVETQYF. The DNA of the CDR3 is TGTGCCAGCAGCTTCGGAGACAGGGTAGAGACCCAGTACTTC.

This clonotype was found a few times. The chain couples TRBV15 to TRBJ1-1; 8 positions agree with TRBD1. The V segment lost 4 bases and the J segment 7 bases; nucleotides outside the gene matches: 5. Germline V gene data show CDR1 as LNHNV and CDR2 as YYDKDF (reference sequence). CDR3 size: 13 residues. The chain's CDR3 is CATSNQQGGEAFF. The CDR3 DNA reads TGTGCCACCAGCAACCAACAGGGGGGTGAAGCTTTCTTT.

The J gene is TRBJ2-3, the V gene TRBV7-9; no definite D call. V gave up 6 bases and J gave up 5 bases, with 9 bases separating them. Germline CDR1 reads SEHNR; CDR2 reads FQNEAQ (reference sequence). This CDR3 region has 12 residues. Here the CDR3 DNA reads TGTGCCAGCAGATACGCCCGAGATACGCAGTATTTT. Its translation: CASRYARDTQYF.